This TCR beta chain was recorded in a study of T cells after yellow fever vaccination. Whole-study results and caveats: Contaminating bulk clonotypes could be abundant in FACS-sorted repertoires. Clonotypes shared by both compartments, CD4 and CD8, made up a small share. Boosting was followed by the reappearance of most primary-vaccination clones (under 97% CD4, 85% to 90% CD8).

Template switching by 5'RACE produced TCR cDNA, adding a universal primer site and UMIs. TCRdb redid the calling of the 5' RACE reads with MiXCR, one entry per CDR3 protein. The sample lists a few hundred thousand distinct CDR3 sequences, more than 9% occurring once. The CDR3 is made up of 12 amino acids. V gave up 6 bases and J gave up 0 bases, with 9 bases separating them. The V gene's germline CDR1 is SQVTM and CDR2 ANQGSEA. This clonotype was found a few times. Its antigen is not identified. The material sequenced was PBMCs, taken on the day of the first yellow fever vaccination. The sequence derives from a man aged 18-30 years who received the YFV17D yellow fever vaccine. The chain combines TRBV29-1 with TRBJ2-7; no clear D gene. CDR3 sequence reads: CSVAPHSYEQYF. The CDR3 nucleotides are TGCAGCGTCGCCCCTCACTCCTACGAGCAGTACTTC.